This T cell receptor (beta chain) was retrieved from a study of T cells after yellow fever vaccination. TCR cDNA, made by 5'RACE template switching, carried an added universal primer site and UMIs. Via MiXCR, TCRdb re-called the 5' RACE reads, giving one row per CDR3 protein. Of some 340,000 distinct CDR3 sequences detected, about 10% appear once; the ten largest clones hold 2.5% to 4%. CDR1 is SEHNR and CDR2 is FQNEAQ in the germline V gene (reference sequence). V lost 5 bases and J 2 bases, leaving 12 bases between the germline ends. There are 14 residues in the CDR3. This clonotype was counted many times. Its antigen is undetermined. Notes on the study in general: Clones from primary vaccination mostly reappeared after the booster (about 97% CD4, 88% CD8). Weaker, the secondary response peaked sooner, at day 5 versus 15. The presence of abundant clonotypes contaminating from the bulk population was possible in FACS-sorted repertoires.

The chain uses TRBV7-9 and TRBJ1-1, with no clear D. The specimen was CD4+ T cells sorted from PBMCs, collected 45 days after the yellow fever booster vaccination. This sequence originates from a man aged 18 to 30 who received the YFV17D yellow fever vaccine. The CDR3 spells CASSPIGVNTEAFF. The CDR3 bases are TGTGCCAGCAGCCCTATTGGGGTTAACACTGAAGCTTTCTTT. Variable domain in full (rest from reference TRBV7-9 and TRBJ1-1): DTGVSQNPRHKITKRGQNVTFRCDPISEHNRLYWYRQTLGQGPEFLTYFQNEAQLEKSRLLSDRFSAERPKGSFSTLEIQRTEQGDSAMYLCASSPIGVNTEAFFGQGTRLTVV.